This T cell receptor beta chain was identified in a study of cytomegalovirus exposure and HLA in healthy donors (dated 2017 in TCRdb). Looking at the study overall: According to an earlier analysis of a few hundred of the donors, about 179 million T cells yielded over 100 million unique TCR beta sequences and approximately 300 Gb of sequence data. A later genetic analysis took genome-wide SNP genotypes for about 55% of the 666 donors and used that subset as a discovery cohort. A later analysis re-examined previously published TCR beta repertoires from roughly 720 donors and added high-resolution HLA genotyping to investigate patterns of TCR occurrence. To predict cytomegalovirus infection status, the study combined high-throughput TCR immunosequencing, statistical association of individual TCRs with disease status, and machine learning. An early release that covered several hundred HLA-typed donors contained approximately 300 gigabases of sequencing data and tens of millions of unique TCR sequences. The later analysis used no new phenotypic data to find candidate immune exposures, relying instead on TCR beta sequences and their occurrence across donors. The study aimed to test whether cataloging public T cell receptors could reveal signatures of past pathogen exposure. A separate validation cohort of some 130 different subjects was used in addition to the roughly 700-subject first cohort. Both class I and class II loci were covered by HLA typing, at four-digit resolution. The study profiled the T cell repertoires of some 610 subjects by immunosequencing and related them to cytomegalovirus serostatus. Donor age, sex, ethnicity and CMV serostatus were compiled alongside the repertoire data. Every repertoire in the discovery cohort had been generated on one and the same sequencing platform. Of the roughly 400 genotyped donors, around 81% fell in the genetic ancestry cluster associated with self-reported Caucasian donors. Several DR-DQ haplotypes were treated as single units for association and clustering because of strong linkage in the cohort. On average, roughly 200,000 unique TCR beta nucleotide sequences were sequenced per donor among 398 genotyped donors of the cohort, with 15% to 20% of those sequences being non-productive. An earlier analysis of around 580 of the donors used high-throughput TCR beta sequencing to judge whether each TCR beta V gene segment behaved as functional or pseudogenic. Typing coverage differed by locus: A, B, C, DRB1 and DQB1 were typed in roughly 629-630 donors, DQA1 in about 500, DPA1 in 606, and DPB1 in 472. Overall results and qualifications from the work: The authors suggested that the approach could potentially be extended to other disease states and immunological phenotypes. Because the 87-base-pair reads could not distinguish some IMGT-functional V segments, including TRBV6-2 and TRBV6-3, those segments were excluded. Immune exposure information for the cohort was limited to CMV serostatus. The study listed 150 to 200 TCR beta chains as associated with cytomegalovirus. Compared with equally common non-associated chains, HLA-associated TCR beta chains in a later analysis were more clonally expanded and had lower generation probabilities. The cohort was sequenced for TCR beta chains only, and without alpha or paired-chain data the features that could be detected were limited. Cytomegalovirus status was reported to be diagnosed by the classifier with high specificity and sensitivity in both the original and validation cohorts. In a later analysis, most CMV-associated TCR beta chains were found to appear HLA-restricted, with HLA associations seemingly driven largely by CMV exposure. Because HLA typing was unavailable for some donors at each locus, only the typed subset was used in association tests. Linkage disequilibrium might explain the correlated functional status among segregating V segments, but an unknown experimental factor could not be ruled out. In a later analysis, TCR association rates were found to vary across HLA loci, with the most associated TCRs seen for DRB1 alleles and the fewest for HLA-C alleles. The presence/absence analyses assumed that sequencing depth was roughly uniform across donors, and that assumption may not be true. In a later genetic analysis, fewer N-insertions in productive TCRs were reported among donors in an Asian-associated ancestry cluster than the 666-donor mean. The earlier analysis of 587 of the donors excluded 15 to 20 rarely observed V segments, including chromosome 9 orphons, because counts were too low. In vitro tests confirmed that a few of the cytomegalovirus-associated TCR beta chains recognize cytomegalovirus antigens. Broadly in line with IMGT annotations, most TCR beta V segments showed up in productive rearrangements about 87% or about 30% of the time in an earlier analysis of some 590 of the donors. When HLA alleles, especially DR and DQ, strongly co-occurred, TCR associations were difficult to assign to individual alleles. V-gene and J-gene trimming of TCR beta chains was associated with a missense DCLRE1C variant in a later genetic analysis, and the association was replicated in an independent cohort. Specific HLA alleles were associated with about 17,000 TCR beta sequences at a false discovery rate of 0.05 in a later analysis. A cluster of highly shared sequence variants was judged likely to represent a technical artifact of the sequencing pipeline. A further reported finding was that TCR beta sequences accurately predicted the HLA-A and HLA-B alleles for most subjects in the first cohort. While some public TCRs were present in many individuals, most TCR sequences turned up only very rarely across donors. In a later analysis, several top co-occurrence clusters were reported to appear linked to parvovirus B19, influenza, CMV and Epstein-Barr virus.

From a lookup of the germline V gene, CDR1 and CDR2 are MDHEN and SYDVKM. Inclusive of the bounding cysteine and valine, the CDR3 is 12 residues long. Left in the record is the CDR3 DNA by itself, 36 bases read in frame from the first base. The cohort consisted of fewer than 700 healthy bone marrow donors. At the time of sampling, every cohort member was nominally healthy, though immune exposures that went unrecorded were likely present. The donor tested CMV seropositive, placing the donor among the roughly 300 seropositive members of the cohort. Each donor provided a peripheral blood sample, and peripheral blood mononuclear cells were used for TCR beta sequencing. Genomic DNA was extracted from the blood cell samples with the Qiagen DNeasy Blood Extraction Kit. As concerns this clone: There is no known antigen for this receptor. The sample holds no much larger clone one base away, and base qualities are not on file.

The library was produced with the immunoSEQ multiplex PCR assay. For the multiplex PCR, a mixture combining 60 forward primers for TCR Vbeta segments and 13 reverse primers for TCR Jbeta segments was used. A multiplex PCR assay on genomic DNA amplified the CDR3 region of rearranged TCR beta genes. The amplified TCR beta libraries were sequenced on the Illumina HiSeq System as 87-base-pair reads. In the original analysis: A later analysis counted 65 million to 90 million unique TCR beta chains across the 666 repertoires, and 10 million to 11 million of these chains were shared by at least two donors. Raw reads were error-corrected and collapsed into unique sequences by a nearest-neighbor algorithm in which closely related sequences were merged to remove PCR and sequencing errors. V, D and J gene segments were assigned by aligning CDR3 sequences to IMGT reference sequences. For a sequence to be retained, a match of at least six nucleotides to both a V gene segment and a J gene segment was required. Rearrangements were classified as productive when the CDR3 lacked stop codons and remained in frame with V and J, and all other rearrangements were classified as non-productive. Following IMGT convention, CDR3 was defined as the stretch from the second conserved V-encoded cysteine up to the conserved J-encoded phenylalanine. The earlier analysis of about 570 of the donors excluded any sequence lacking an unambiguous match to a single V gene segment. In an earlier analysis of several hundred of the donors, V segments were called functional above 56.7% productive rearrangements and were called segregating when the between-donor standard deviation exceeded 5%. A statistical classification framework was built for diagnosing cytomegalovirus status from the catalog of TCR beta chain sequences. A later analysis assigned V and J genes by comparing TCR nucleotide sequences with IMGT/GENE-DB human TR gene sequences. Using the TCRdist pipeline, a later analysis assigned CDR3 sequences along with most-parsimonious VDJ recombination scenarios. In a later analysis, each TCR beta chain was defined by its CDR3 amino acid sequence together with its V-gene family, and reads without a unique V-gene family were excluded. In a later analysis, 500 to 650 highly shared, low-generation-probability nucleotide sequences were removed to address suspected cross-contamination and a sequencing artifact. For each public chain, a later analysis derived a clonal expansion index from normalized ranks of inferred template counts within each repertoire. In a later analysis, generation probabilities were computed with a VDJ recombination model fitted to out-of-frame rearrangements, and the resulting probabilities were checked against IGoR. In a later analysis, TCR-TCR, TCR-HLA and TCR-CMV co-occurrence was scored with hypergeometric tests, and a repertoire-size bias correction was applied to TCR pairs. False discovery rates were estimated in a later analysis by permuting HLA or CMV assignments 20 times. In a later analysis, co-occurring TCRs were grouped using DBSCAN, with TCRdist sequence similarity added in when clustering inside HLA-allele-positive subsets. Repertoires with fewer than 30,000 or more than 120,000 public chains were left out of co-occurrence clustering, as were a few repertoires with anomalous nucleotide sharing. TCRdb took this table from immuneACCESS and kept in-frame rearrangements with V and J called. Such tables lack part of the clones; where checked against another copy, unresolved V genes explain under half of the gap, and the rest is unexplained. The D gene and trimming were derived from the DNA, and the V and J assignments and clone size from that table. In all, the sample holds about 170,000 clones, and roughly 85% of those were seen once. The ten largest clones add up to around 2.6% of the sample.

Specimen: PBMCs. The receptor chain draws on TRBV28 and TRBJ2-7, with TRBD2 perhaps the D gene, on 6 matching bases. The clonotype originates from a man aged 25 to 40 in good health and CMV-seropositive. Here the CDR3 is given as CASSSGVYERYV. In nucleotide form, the sequence is TGTGCCAGCAGTTCGGGGGTCTACGAGCGGTACGTC.